This T cell receptor (beta chain) is from a study of shared clonotypes between healthy human individuals. Study-level background: Three CD4 naive, three CD4 memory, two CD8 naive and one CD8 memory plate were used per donor.

Concerning this clone: The antigen is undetermined.

In the authors' workflow: Filtering of immunoSEQ junctional sequences could not match full-length read filtering. Only in-frame clones appear in the TCRdb table, and some are missing; sequencing was by immunoSEQ multiplex PCR. For V, J and clone size, that table is used; D and trimming come from the DNA. The repertoire holds roughly 650,000 clones, with approximately 97% as singletons. CDR3 length: 14 residues. V was clipped by 6 bases and J by 8 bases, with 17 bases between them. Germline CDR1 is SGHNT and CDR2 is YENEEA. Study results and caveats: A limitation of the genetic and exposure-history diversity represented arose from few donors. Among a few donors, approximately 4.6% of naive CD4 clonotypes were found in common.

Sequencing input: naive CD4+ T cells sorted from blood. The subset denotes: CD45RA+ positively selected. This receptor was identified in a woman in her thirties in good health. The chain employs TRBV11-3 and TRBJ2-1; D unclear. The CDR3 DNA reads TGTGCCAGCAGTGGAGATATCACTGGCCATGAGCAGTTCTTC. Its translation: CASSGDITGHEQFF.